The TCR beta chain described here comes from a study of blood T cells in healthy people across ages. Ten milliliters of peripheral blood were drawn from each donor into EDTA-treated tubes. A J-beta primer mix and a sample-barcoded 5' primer were used in a second PCR of roughly 6 to 11 cycles. Via MiXCR, TCRdb re-called the 5' RACE reads, giving one row per CDR3 protein. In the table there are hundreds of thousands of distinct CDR3 sequences, 25% of which are singletons. This CDR3 region has 18 residues. The V segment lost 10 bases and the J segment 0 bases; nucleotides outside the gene matches: 13. Germline CDR1 and CDR2: SGHVS and FQNEAQ. The same data also contributed to another study, on T cells of mothers and their children. This second report adds: The extracted RNA was employed in its entirety for cDNA synthesis, at roughly 1.6 ug per 15 ul. Maternal samples each gave over 9.5 million TCR beta CDR3 reads, and child samples approximately 2.8 million each.

The sequencing sample was made of blood. This TCR derives from a boy under 18 in good health. V and J are TRBV7-8 and TRBJ2-5; TRBD2 agrees at 14 bases. The CDR3 nucleotides are TGTGCCACGGGACTAGCGGGGGCCGGGGGCCCAAACCAAGAGACCCAGTACTTC. Residues: CATGLAGAGGPNQETQYF. Full variable domain (remainder filled in from reference TRBV7-8 and TRBJ2-5): GAGVSQSPRYKVAKRGQDVALRCDPISGHVSLFWYQQALGQGPEFLTYFQNEAQLDKSGLPSDRFFAERPEGSVSTLKIQRTQQEDSAVYLCATGLAGAGGPNQETQYFGPGTRLLVL.